A single sample gave rise to the 29 T cell receptor beta chains below, sequenced in a study of CXCR3-negative and CXCR3-positive naive CD8 T cells. Through 5' RACE with UMI labels, the TRB cDNA libraries were prepared. TCRdb re-analyzed the 5' RACE reads; it lists each CDR3 protein once, without DNA. This specimen shows 100,000 to 150,000 distinct CDR3 sequences; the ten leading clones hold 0.25% to 0.35%. Material: naive CXCR3- CD8+ T cells from blood. Described subset: CD45RO-CCR7+CD27+CD95- naive CD8+ T cells lacking CXCR3 (TNR3-). The receptors shown here come from a human donor in good health. Some clones in this sample may be carry-over from other donors' samples.

V is TRBV12-3 or TRBV12-4 and J is TRBJ1-5; TCRdb lists TRBD1, though no DNA is available to test this call. The CDR3 consists of 14 residues. The CDR3 reads CASSTDRDWGPQHF.

V gene TRBV29-1 combines with J gene TRBJ1-2; with no DNA, the TCRdb D assignment of TRBD1 cannot be verified. Germline CDR1 reads SQVTM; CDR2 reads ANQGSEA. The CDR3 runs to 13 residues. The CDR3 loop reads CSVDTGALYGYTF.

The CDR3 loop reads CASSDAGYGANVLTF. The chain has TRBV2 and TRBJ2-6. Germline CDR1 SNHLY, CDR2 FYNNEI. The CDR3 extends over 15 amino acids.

The chain has TRBV11-2 and TRBJ2-7; with no DNA, the TCRdb D assignment of TRBD2 cannot be verified. Germline assignment: CDR1 SGHAT and CDR2 FQNNGV. This CDR3 comprises 15 residues. The CDR3 here is CASSFEGRASYEQYF. The full variable domain, with the rest looked up from reference TRBV11-2 and TRBJ2-7, is EAGVAQSPRYKIIEKRQSVAFWCNPISGHATLYWYQQILGQGPKLLIQFQNNGVVDDSQLPKDRFSAERLKGVDSTLKIQPAKLEDSAVYLCASSFEGRASYEQYFGPGTRLTVT.

The chain couples TRBV20-1 to TRBJ2-7; TCRdb selects TRBD1, and the lack of DNA leaves this call unchecked. The V gene's germline CDR1 is DFQATT and CDR2 SNEGSKA (reference sequence). This CDR3 has 13 residues. The CDR3: CSRVGGGPYEQYF.

This chain uses TRBV24-1 with TRBJ2-3; TCRdb's assignment of TRBD1 cannot be checked, as there is no DNA. The CDR3 has 15 amino acids. Germline CDR1 is KGHDR and CDR2 is SFDVKD. The CDR3 reads CATSAPDRVPDTQYF.

V gene TRBV14 combines with J gene TRBJ2-5; there is no DNA to check the TCRdb D call of TRBD2. Per the germline V gene, CDR1 is SGHDN and CDR2 is FVKESK. This CDR3 region has 17 residues. This CDR3 is CASSQHRGLAAQETQYF.

V usage is TRBV7-3 and J usage is TRBJ1-2; TCRdb calls TRBD1, which cannot be checked without DNA. The CDR3 is 15 residues long. The germline V gene encodes CDR1 SGHTA and CDR2 FQGTGA. This CDR3 reads CASSPSGGHNDGYTF.

The chain carries TRBV20-1 and TRBJ2-1; the TCRdb D gene call, TRBD1, has no DNA to confirm it. CDR3 size: 11 residues. Germline assignment: CDR1 DFQATT and CDR2 SNEGSKA (reference sequence). The CDR3 protein is CSAVGGDEQFF.

J is TRBJ2-2 and V is TRBV28. Germline values: CDR1 MDHEN, CDR2 SYDVKM. The CDR3 has 14 residues. CDR3 sequence reads: CASSLTTGTGELFF. Variable domain in full (rest from reference TRBV28 and TRBJ2-2): DVKVTQSSRYLVKRTGEKVFLECVQDMDHENMFWYRQDPGLGLRLIYFSYDVKMKEKGDIPEGYSVSREKKERFSLILESASTNQTSMYLCASSLTTGTGELFFGEGSRLTVL.

V usage is TRBV7-9 and J usage is TRBJ2-3; TCRdb picks TRBD2, but there is no DNA to check that call. The CDR3 extends over 17 amino acids. The germline gives CDR1 SEHNR, CDR2 FQNEAQ (reference sequence). CDR3 in amino acids: CASSGGLAGVPRDTQYF.

The V call is TRBV12-3 or TRBV12-4, the J call TRBJ2-5; the D call of TRBD1 rests on TCRdb alone, since no DNA is present to check it. The length of the CDR3 is 15 residues. The CDR3 protein is CASSRSGLYQETQYF.

The V gene is TRBV29-1, the J gene TRBJ2-7; TCRdb's D call, TRBD1, is unchecked because there is no DNA. There are 15 residues in the CDR3. The germline CDR1 and CDR2 sequences are SQVTM and ANQGSEA. The CDR3 reads CSAEQTGTGGGEQYF.

This chain links TRBV12-3 or TRBV12-4 with TRBJ2-2; no DNA is available, so the TRBD2 call from TCRdb remains unchecked. The CDR3 extends over 16 amino acids. CDR3 loop: CASSLFTSGFTGELFF.

The CDR3 sequence: CASSLVLGNTGELFF. This chain joins TRBV7-9 and TRBJ2-2. The CDR3 sequence is 15 residues long. Germline V gene data show CDR1 as SEHNR and CDR2 as FQNEAQ (reference sequence).

V and J are TRBV28 and TRBJ2-1; TCRdb's D call of TRBD1 is untestable without DNA. CDR1 and CDR2 (germline): MDHEN, SYDVKM. The CDR3 contains 11 residues. The CDR3 loop is CASSTGYEQFF.

The chain is built from TRBV10-3 and TRBJ2-7. The CDR3 consists of 12 residues. CDR1 and CDR2 from the germline V gene are ENHRY and SYGVKD. CDR3 amino acids: CAISEKDREQYF.

The chain uses TRBV6-5 and TRBJ1-3; lacking DNA, the TRBD1 call made by TCRdb goes unchecked. CDR3 length: 16 residues. CDR1 is MNHEY, CDR2 SVGAGI, per germline. The CDR3 region is CASSYSRTGSGNTIYF.

The V call is TRBV5-1, the J call TRBJ2-1; the D call from TCRdb, TRBD1, cannot be confirmed without DNA. CDR1 SGHRS and CDR2 YFSETQ come from the germline V gene. The CDR3 consists of 16 residues. The CDR3 region is CASRPPGGRGYNEQFF.

The V and J genes are TRBV12-3 or TRBV12-4 and TRBJ1-4; the D call from TCRdb, TRBD1, cannot be confirmed without DNA. The CDR3 length is 14 residues. CDR3: CASSLGALYEKLFF.

This rearrangement joins TRBV6-5 to TRBJ1-2. The CDR3 is 15 amino acids. Looked up from germline, CDR1 is MNHEY and CDR2 is SVGAGI. The CDR3 loop reads CASSSRNSRIYGYTF.

The chain uses TRBV11-1 and TRBJ2-2; TCRdb calls TRBD2, which cannot be checked without DNA. Germline-derived CDR1 and CDR2 are SGHAT and FQDESV (reference sequence). The CDR3 is 15 amino acids. The chain's CDR3 is CASSSSGGYGGELFF.

The chain combines TRBV20-1 with TRBJ2-7; the TCRdb call, TRBD1, lacks DNA for checking. Looked up from germline, CDR1 is DFQATT and CDR2 is SNEGSKA (reference sequence). CDR3 length equals 12 residues. The CDR3 here is CSAWGGPYEQYF.

This chain connects TRBV6-5 to TRBJ2-5; the D call from TCRdb, TRBD1, cannot be confirmed without DNA. The CDR3 runs to 16 residues. Germline V CDR1 and CDR2: MNHEY, SVGAGI. CDR3 sequence: CASSYGGLGDLSTQYF.

The gene calls are TRBV29-1 and TRBJ2-1. There are 18 residues in the CDR3. Germline V gene sequence: CDR1 SQVTM, CDR2 ANQGSEA. CDR3 residues: CSVEDFEVTNSIYNEQFF.

The chain combines TRBV9 with TRBJ2-7; no DNA is available, so the TRBD2 call from TCRdb remains unchecked. This CDR3 contains 14 residues. CDR1 and CDR2 from the germline V gene are SGDLS and YYNGEE. The chain's CDR3 is CASSFSGAPYEQYF.

The V and J genes are TRBV11-2 and TRBJ2-3. This CDR3 spans 12 amino acids. In germline, CDR1 is SGHAT, CDR2 FQNNGV. The CDR3 region is CASSWDRDTQYF.

The CDR3 loop is CASSSFGYEQYF. The chain joins TRBV14 to TRBJ2-7. Per germline, CDR1 SGHDN and CDR2 FVKESK. CDR3 length: 12 residues. Based on the CDR3 plus reference TRBV14 and TRBJ2-7, the full variable domain is EAGVTQFPSHSVIEKGQTVTLRCDPISGHDNLYWYRRVMGKEIKFLLHFVKESKQDESGMPNNRFLAERTGGTYSTLKVQPAELEDSGVYFCASSSFGYEQYFGPGTRLTVT.

The V call is TRBV7-2, the J call TRBJ2-1. CDR1 and CDR2 (germline): SGHTA, FQGNSA. The CDR3 spans 15 residues. The CDR3 is CASSLGQGSYNEQFF. Using reference TRBV7-2 and TRBJ2-1 for the parts outside the CDR3, the full variable domain is GAGVSQSPSNKVTEKGKDVELRCDPISGHTALYWYRQSLGQGLEFLIYFQGNSAPDKSGLPSDRFSAERTGGSVSTLTIQRTQQEDSAVYLCASSLGQGSYNEQFFGPGTRLTVL.